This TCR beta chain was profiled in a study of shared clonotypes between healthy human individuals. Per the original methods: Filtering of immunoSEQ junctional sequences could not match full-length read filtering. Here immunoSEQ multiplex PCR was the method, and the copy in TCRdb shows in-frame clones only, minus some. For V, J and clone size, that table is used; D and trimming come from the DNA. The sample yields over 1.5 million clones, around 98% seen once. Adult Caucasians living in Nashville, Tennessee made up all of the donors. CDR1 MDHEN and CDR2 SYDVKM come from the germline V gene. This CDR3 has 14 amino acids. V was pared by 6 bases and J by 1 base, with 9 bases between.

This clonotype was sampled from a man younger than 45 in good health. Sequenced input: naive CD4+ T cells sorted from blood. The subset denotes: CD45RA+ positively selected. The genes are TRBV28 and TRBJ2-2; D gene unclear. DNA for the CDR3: TGTGCCAGCAGACACTCAGTGAACACCGGGGAGCTGTTTTTT. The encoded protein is CASRHSVNTGELFF.